This entry is about one T cell receptor (beta chain). The antigen is not known. J gave up 1 base and V 4 bases, and 6 bases lay outside the gene matches. Looked up from germline, CDR1 is LNHDA and CDR2 is SQIVND (reference sequence). This CDR3 region has 15 residues. The sample is drawn from a study of cytomegalovirus exposure and HLA in healthy donors. Findings and limits, study-wide: TCR beta sequences reportedly predicted the HLA-A and HLA-B alleles of most subjects accurately. Diagnosis of cytomegalovirus status made by the classifier reportedly showed high specificity and sensitivity.

PCR used 60 Vbeta primers and 13 Jbeta primers. Generated by immunoSEQ multiplex PCR, the TCRdb table keeps only in-frame clones and is missing some. The sample contains approximately 150,000 clones, around 78% of which appear only once. The donors comprised healthy bone marrow donors. Each donor was nominally healthy when sampled (though unrecorded immune exposures were likely). V gene TRBV19 combines with J gene TRBJ1-1, with 7 positions matching TRBD1. The receptor's source is a man aged 35 to 55 in good health and CMV-seronegative. Material: PBMCs. DNA of the CDR3: TGTGCCAGTAGTACCGTCAGGGGGAGGAACACTGAAGCTTTCTTT. It codes for CASSTVRGRNTEAFF.